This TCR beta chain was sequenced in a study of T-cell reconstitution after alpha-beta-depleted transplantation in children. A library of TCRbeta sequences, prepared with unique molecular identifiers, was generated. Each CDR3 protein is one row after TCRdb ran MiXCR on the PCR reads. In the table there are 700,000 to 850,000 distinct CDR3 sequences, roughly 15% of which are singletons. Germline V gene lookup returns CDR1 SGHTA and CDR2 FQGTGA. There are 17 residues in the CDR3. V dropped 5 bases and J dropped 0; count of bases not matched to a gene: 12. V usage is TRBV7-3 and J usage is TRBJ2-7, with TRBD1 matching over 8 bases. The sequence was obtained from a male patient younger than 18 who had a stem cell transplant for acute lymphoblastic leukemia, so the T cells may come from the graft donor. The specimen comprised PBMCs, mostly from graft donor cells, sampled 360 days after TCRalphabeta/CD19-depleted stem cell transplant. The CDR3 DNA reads TGTGCCAGCAGCCTATGGACAGGGAACAGGGGCTCCTACGAGCAGTACTTC. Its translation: CASSLWTGNRGSYEQYF.